This T cell receptor (beta chain) was obtained from a study of cytomegalovirus exposure and HLA in healthy donors. PCR was performed using 60 Vbeta and 13 Jbeta primers. Here immunoSEQ multiplex PCR was the method, and the copy in TCRdb shows in-frame clones only, minus some. Among tens of thousands of clones listed, around 84% were seen once. Sequencing was done on a sample of PBMCs. The receptor's source is a woman between 40 and 55 years old in good health and CMV-seropositive.

This chain's CDR3 is CASSSAGGTDTQYF. The CDR3 coding sequence is TGTGCCAGCAGCTCAGCGGGAGGTACAGATACGCAGTATTTT. V gene TRBV11-2 combines with J gene TRBJ2-3; 9 bases are shared with TRBD2. V was clipped by 4 bases and J by 3 bases; unmatched bases: 2. The CDR3 covers 14 residues. The germline gives CDR1 SGHAT, CDR2 FQNNGV.